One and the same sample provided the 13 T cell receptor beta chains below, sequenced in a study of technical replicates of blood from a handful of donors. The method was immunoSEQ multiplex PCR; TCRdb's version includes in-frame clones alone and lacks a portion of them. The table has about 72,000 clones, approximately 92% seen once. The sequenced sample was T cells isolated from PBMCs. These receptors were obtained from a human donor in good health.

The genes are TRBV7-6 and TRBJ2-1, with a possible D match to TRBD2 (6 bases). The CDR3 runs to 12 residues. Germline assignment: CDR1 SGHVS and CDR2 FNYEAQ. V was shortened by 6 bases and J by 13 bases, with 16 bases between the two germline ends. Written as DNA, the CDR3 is TGTGCCAGCAGTGGAGGGGCGGCCGGCCAGTTCTTC. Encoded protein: CASSGGAAGQFF.

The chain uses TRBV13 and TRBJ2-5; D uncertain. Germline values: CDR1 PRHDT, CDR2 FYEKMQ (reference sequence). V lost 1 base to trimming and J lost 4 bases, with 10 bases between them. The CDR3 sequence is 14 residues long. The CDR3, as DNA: TGTGCCAGCAGCTTAGAGTTAGCCCCAGAGACCCAGTACTTC. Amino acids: CASSLELAPETQYF.

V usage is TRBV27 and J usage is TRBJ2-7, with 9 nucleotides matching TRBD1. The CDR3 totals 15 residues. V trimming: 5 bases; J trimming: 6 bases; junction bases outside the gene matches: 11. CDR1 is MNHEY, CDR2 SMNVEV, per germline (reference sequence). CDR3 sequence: CASSIGTGSWSEQYF. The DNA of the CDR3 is TGTGCCAGCAGTATAGGGACAGGGTCATGGAGCGAGCAGTACTTC.

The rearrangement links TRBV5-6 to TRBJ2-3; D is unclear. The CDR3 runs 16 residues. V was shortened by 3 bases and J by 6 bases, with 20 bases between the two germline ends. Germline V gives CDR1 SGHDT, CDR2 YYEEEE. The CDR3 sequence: CASSYIWRNSEDTQYF. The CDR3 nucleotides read TGTGCCAGCAGCTATATCTGGAGAAATTCAGAGGATACGCAGTATTTT.

This CDR3 reads CASSLVLAGGHSSSYNEQFF. The CDR3 region has the DNA TGTGCCAGCAGCTTAGTTCTAGCGGGAGGCCACTCTAGCTCCTACAATGAGCAGTTCTTC. V is TRBV11-3 and J is TRBJ2-1; 11 bases agree with TRBD2. The length of the CDR3 is 20 residues. The ends lost 1 base at V and 0 bases at J; junction bases unmatched: 11. Looked up from germline, CDR1 is SGHNT and CDR2 is YENEEA.

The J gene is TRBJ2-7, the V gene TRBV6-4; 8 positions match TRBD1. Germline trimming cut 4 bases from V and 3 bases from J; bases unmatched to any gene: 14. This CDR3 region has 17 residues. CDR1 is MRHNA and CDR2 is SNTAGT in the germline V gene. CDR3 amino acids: CASSGRDRKYWDYEQYF. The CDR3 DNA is TGTGCCAGCAGTGGGAGGGACAGGAAGTATTGGGACTACGAGCAGTACTTC.

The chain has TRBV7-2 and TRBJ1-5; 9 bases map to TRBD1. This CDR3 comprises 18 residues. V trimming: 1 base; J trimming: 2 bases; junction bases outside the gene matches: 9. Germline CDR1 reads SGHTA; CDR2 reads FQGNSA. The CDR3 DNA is TGTGCCAGCAGCTTAGTTACAGGGGGCGTTTTCGGCAATCAGCCCCAGCATTTT. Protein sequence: CASSLVTGGVFGNQPQHF.

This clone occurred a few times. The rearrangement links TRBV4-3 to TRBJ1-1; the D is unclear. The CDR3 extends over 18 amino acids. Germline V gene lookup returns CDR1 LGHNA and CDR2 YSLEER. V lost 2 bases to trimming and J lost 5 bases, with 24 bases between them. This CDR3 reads CASSQLAHTGREGTEAFF. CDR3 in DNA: TGCGCCAGCAGCCAATTGGCCCATACCGGGAGGGAAGGGACTGAAGCTTTCTTT.

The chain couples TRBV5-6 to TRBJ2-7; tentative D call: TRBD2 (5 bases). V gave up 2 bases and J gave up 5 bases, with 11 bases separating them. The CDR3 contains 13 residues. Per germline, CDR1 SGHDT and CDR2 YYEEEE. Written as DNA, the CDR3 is TGTGCCAGCAGCTTCGAGGGAGATGACGAGCAGTACTTC. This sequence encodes CASSFEGDDEQYF.

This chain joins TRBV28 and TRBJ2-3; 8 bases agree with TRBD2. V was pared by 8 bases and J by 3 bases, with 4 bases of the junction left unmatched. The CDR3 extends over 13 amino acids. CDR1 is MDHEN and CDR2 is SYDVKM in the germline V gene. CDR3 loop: CASCSGITDTQYF. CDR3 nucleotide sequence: TGTGCCAGCTGTAGCGGGATTACAGATACGCAGTATTTT.

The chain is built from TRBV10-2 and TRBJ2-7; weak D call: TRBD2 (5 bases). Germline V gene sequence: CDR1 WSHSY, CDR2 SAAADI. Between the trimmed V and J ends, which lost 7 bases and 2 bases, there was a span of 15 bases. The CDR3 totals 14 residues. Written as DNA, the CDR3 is TGCGCCAGCACCCTCCCGGGATCCACCTACGAGCAGTACTTC. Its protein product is CASTLPGSTYEQYF.

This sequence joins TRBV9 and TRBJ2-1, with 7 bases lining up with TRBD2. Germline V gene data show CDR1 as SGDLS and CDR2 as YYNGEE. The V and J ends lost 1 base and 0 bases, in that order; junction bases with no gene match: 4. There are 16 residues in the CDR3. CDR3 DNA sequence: TGTGCCAGCAGCGTATTCAGCGGGACCTCCTACAATGAGCAGTTCTTC. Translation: CASSVFSGTSYNEQFF. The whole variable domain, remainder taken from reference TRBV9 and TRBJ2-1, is DSGVTQTPKHLITATGQRVTLRCSPRSGDLSVYWYQQSLDQGLQFLIQYYNGEERAKGNILERFSAQQFPDLHSELNLSSLELGDSALYFCASSVFSGTSYNEQFFGPGTRLTVL.

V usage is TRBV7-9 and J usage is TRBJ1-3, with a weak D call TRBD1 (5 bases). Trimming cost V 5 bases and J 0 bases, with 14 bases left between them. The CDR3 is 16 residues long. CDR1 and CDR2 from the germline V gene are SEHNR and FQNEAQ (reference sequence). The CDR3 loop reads CASSAAQTGSGNTIYF. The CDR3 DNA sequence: TGTGCCAGCAGCGCAGCCCAAACAGGCTCTGGAAACACCATATATTTT. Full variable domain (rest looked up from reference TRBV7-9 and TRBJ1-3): DTGVSQNPRHKITKRGQNVTFRCDPISEHNRLYWYRQTLGQGPEFLTYFQNEAQLEKSRLLSDRFSAERPKGSFSTLEIQRTEQGDSAMYLCASSAAQTGSGNTIYFGEGSWLTVV.